This TCR beta chain was found in a study of blood T cell repertoires in COVID-19. After removal of 0 bases from V and 0 bases from J, the junction contained 4 bases not matched to a gene. The CDR3 has 16 residues. Germline CDR1 reads SGHRS; CDR2 reads YFSETQ. Clones were sequenced by immunoSEQ multiplex PCR, and TCRdb holds only the in-frame ones, with some missing. Found here are about 260,000 clones, approximately 86% of them singletons; the top ten hold about 2%. The rearrangement joins TRBV5-1 to TRBJ2-5, with TRBD1 matching over 8 bases. The sample consisted of peripheral blood. The source of this sequence is a man younger than 40 with active or convalescent COVID-19. As DNA, the CDR3 is TGCGCCAGCAGCTTGGGTTACAGGGGGAACCAAGAGACCCAGTACTTC. This encodes CASSLGYRGNQETQYF.